Following are 26 T cell receptor beta chains from one sample sequenced in a study of cytomegalovirus exposure and HLA in healthy donors. Primers: 60 Vbeta forward and 13 Jbeta reverse. Sequencing used immunoSEQ multiplex PCR; TCRdb keeps in-frame clones, though not all of them. The specimen's table records under 200,000 clones. Material for sequencing was PBMCs. The receptor set was obtained from a man aged 25-45 years in good health and CMV-seronegative.

The chain carries TRBV2 and TRBJ2-2; TRBD2 matches 13 bases. The CDR3 is made up of 20 amino acids. Germline V CDR1 and CDR2: SNHLY, FYNNEI. With V trimmed by 6 bases and J by 0 bases, 13 bases remained unmatched. In nucleotides, the CDR3 is TGTGCCAGCAGGCGACGGACTAGCGGGAGTGCAACCGCGAACACCGGGGAGCTGTTTTTT. It is translated as CASRRRTSGSATANTGELFF.

The chain joins TRBV7-6 to TRBJ2-1, with 9 bases aligning to TRBD1. V gave up 4 bases and J gave up 3 bases; unmatched junction bases: 4. The CDR3 spans 15 residues. Looked up from germline, CDR1 is SGHVS and CDR2 is FNYEAQ. Here the CDR3 DNA reads TGTGCCAGCAGCTCCACAGGGGGCGTCTACAATGAGCAGTTCTTC. Translating gives CASSSTGGVYNEQFF.

The V call is TRBV2, the J call TRBJ1-1; perhaps TRBD1 as D (6 bases). Trimming removed 2 bases from V and 0 bases from J, with 10 bases in between. The germline gives CDR1 SNHLY, CDR2 FYNNEI. CDR3 size: 15 residues. DNA for the CDR3: TGTGCCAGCAGTGAAATACAGGGAGTGAACACTGAAGCTTTCTTT. Translation: CASSEIQGVNTEAFF.

This chain joins TRBV6-6 and TRBJ1-1; a weak D match, TRBD1 (5 bases). CDR3 length: 14 amino acids. The V and J ends lost 2 bases and 3 bases respectively, with 10 bases between them. Germline loops: CDR1 MNHNY, CDR2 SVGAGI (reference sequence). Here the CDR3 DNA reads TGTGCCAGCAGTTACGGGGGGGGAGACACTGAAGCTTTCTTT. Its protein is CASSYGGGDTEAFF.

The gene calls are TRBV6-5 and TRBJ2-5, with 7 nucleotides matching TRBD1. J gave up 5 bases and V 6 bases, and 9 bases lay outside the gene matches. Germline assignment: CDR1 MNHEY and CDR2 SVGAGI. CDR3 length: 14 residues. The CDR3 DNA sequence: TGTGCCAGCAGGTCGACAGGGCATCGGGAGACCCAGTACTTC. It specifies CASRSTGHRETQYF.

This sequence joins TRBV5-4 and TRBJ2-2; TRBD2 matches at 8 bases. J gave up 7 bases and V 3 bases, and 11 bases lay outside the gene matches. Germline V gives CDR1 SGHNT, CDR2 YYREEE (reference sequence). This CDR3 comprises 16 residues. The CDR3 is CASSSYKGLDYGELFF. The CDR3 bases are TGTGCCAGCAGCTCCTACAAGGGACTAGATTACGGGGAGCTGTTTTTT.

The V gene is TRBV11-2, the J gene TRBJ2-7, with TRBD1 matching over 8 bases. Trimming at V came to 5 bases and at J to 0 bases, leaving 9 bases not matched to a gene. Germline V gives CDR1 SGHAT, CDR2 FQNNGV. The CDR3 contains 16 residues. Here the CDR3 DNA reads TGTGCCAGCAGCCAGCGCGGGACAGGAGTCTCCTACGAGCAGTACTTC. Its translation is CASSQRGTGVSYEQYF.

The rearrangement uses TRBV6-5 and TRBJ1-1; D uncertain. Germline V gene data show CDR1 as MNHEY and CDR2 as SVGAGI. Trimming left V 8 bases short and J 6 bases short, with 19 bases between. This CDR3 contains 14 residues. CDR3 protein: CASSRSYREAEAFF. The CDR3 DNA sequence: TGTGCCAGCTCCCGCTCTTACCGGGAGGCTGAAGCTTTCTTT.

This rearrangement joins TRBV10-1 to TRBJ2-3, with unresolved D. V was pared by 3 bases and J by 2 bases, with 12 bases between. The germline gives CDR1 WNHNN, CDR2 SYGVQD (reference sequence). CDR3 size: 15 residues. The CDR3 sequence: CASSDSLVLTDTQYF. In DNA form, the CDR3 reads TGCGCCAGCAGTGATTCACTCGTCCTCACAGATACGCAGTATTTT.

The chain couples TRBV19 to TRBJ2-7; the match to TRBD1 covers 11 bases. The V gene's germline CDR1 is LNHDA and CDR2 SQIVND (reference sequence). V trimming: 7 bases; J trimming: 2 bases; junction bases outside the gene matches: 4. The CDR3 contains 14 residues. The CDR3: CASTTGQGAYEQYF. The DNA of the CDR3 is TGTGCCAGTACCACGGGACAGGGGGCCTACGAGCAGTACTTC.

The chain couples TRBV11-1 to TRBJ1-2; a possible D gene is TRBD1 (5 bases). V lost 1 base, J lost 5 bases, and 11 bases lay in between. This CDR3 is built from 14 residues. The germline V gene has CDR1 SGHAT and CDR2 FQDESV (reference sequence). The CDR3 loop reads CASSLDAGRYGYTF. The CDR3 nucleotides are TGTGCCAGCAGCTTAGACGCGGGGCGGTATGGCTACACCTTC.

The rearrangement links TRBV7-9 to TRBJ1-2; 8 bases fit TRBD1. Unmatched junction bases numbered 19, after V lost 2 bases and J lost 8 bases. This CDR3 region has 18 residues. Germline CDR1 and CDR2: SEHNR and FQNEAQ (reference sequence). The CDR3 protein is CASSLPHGGSRGQGGYTF. The CDR3, as DNA: TGTGCCAGCAGCTTACCACACGGAGGGTCCAGGGGGCAAGGAGGCTACACCTTC.

The chain joins TRBV28 to TRBJ2-2; maybe TRBD1 (7 bases). The germline V gene encodes CDR1 MDHEN and CDR2 SYDVKM. The CDR3 is 16 amino acids. V was pared by 7 bases and J by 5 bases, with 20 bases between. The CDR3 here is CASTLLEGAGTGELFF. The CDR3 DNA reads TGTGCCAGCACCCTTCTAGAGGGGGCGGGAACCGGGGAGCTGTTTTTT.

The rearrangement uses TRBV4-1 and TRBJ2-5; D gene unclear. This CDR3 spans 15 amino acids. Trimming stripped 2 bases from V and 3 bases from J, with 13 bases between. Germline V gene sequence: CDR1 MGHRA, CDR2 YSYEKL. CDR3 nucleotide sequence: TGCGCCAGCAGCCAAAGCGATCCGGTGAAAGAGACCCAGTACTTC. The encoded protein is CASSQSDPVKETQYF.

This chain uses TRBV10-3 with TRBJ2-7; 8 bases map to TRBD1. V dropped 8 bases and J dropped 7; count of bases not matched to a gene: 13. Germline CDR1 and CDR2: ENHRY and SYGVKD. CDR3 length: 14 amino acids. The CDR3 DNA sequence: TGTGCCATCGGGGTACGACAGGGGCCGGGGGAGCAGTACTTC. Protein product: CAIGVRQGPGEQYF.

V and J are TRBV19 and TRBJ2-7; 15 bases map to TRBD2. CDR1 and CDR2 from the germline V gene are LNHDA and SQIVND (reference sequence). The CDR3 has 17 residues. V gave up 5 bases and J gave up 4 bases; unmatched junction bases: 9. CDR3 coding DNA: TGTGCCAGTAGTCTCGGACTAGCGGGAGGGTTAGTATACGAGCAGTACTTC. This encodes CASSLGLAGGLVYEQYF.

DNA for the CDR3: TGTGCCAGCAGTCAGGGGGAAAGTCAGCCCCAGCATTTT. Its translation is CASSQGESQPQHF. The rearrangement joins TRBV6-6 to TRBJ1-5; 7 nucleotides align to TRBD1. The germline gives CDR1 MNHNY, CDR2 SVGAGI (reference sequence). V shed 5 bases, J shed 6 bases, and the junction held 4 bases outside the gene matches. The CDR3 runs to 13 residues.

The chain couples TRBV7-9 to TRBJ2-4; possible D gene TRBD2, 5 bases. The V end lost 3 bases, the J end lost 3 bases, and 15 bases lay between the germline ends. CDR3 length equals 16 residues. Germline CDR1 is SEHNR and CDR2 is FQNEAQ (reference sequence). The CDR3 nucleotides are TGTGCCAGCAGCTTGGAAGTTGGGGAGCTCAAAAACATTCAGTACTTC. Its protein product is CASSLEVGELKNIQYF.

The genes are TRBV6-6 and TRBJ1-3; 9 bases match TRBD1. There are 15 residues in the CDR3. V was clipped by 8 bases and J by 3 bases; unmatched bases: 8. Germline V gives CDR1 MNHNY, CDR2 SVGAGI (reference sequence). CDR3 loop: CASGGQGLNGNTIYF. The CDR3 region has the DNA TGTGCCAGCGGGGGACAGGGTTTGAATGGAAACACCATATATTTT.

The chain uses TRBV7-9 and TRBJ1-1; 7 bases are a match to TRBD1. The V and J ends lost 8 bases and 5 bases, in that order; junction bases with no gene match: 5. The CDR3 runs to 12 residues. Germline CDR1 reads SEHNR; CDR2 reads FQNEAQ (reference sequence). CDR3 in DNA: TGTGCCAGCTCTGAACAGGGGACTGAAGCTTTCTTT. Translated, it gives CASSEQGTEAFF.

The V call is TRBV7-2, the J call TRBJ2-7; no reliable D call. This CDR3 has 14 amino acids. The germline V and J ends were trimmed by 7 bases and 2 bases, with 15 bases remaining between them. The germline gives CDR1 SGHTA, CDR2 FQGNSA. The CDR3 loop is CASTPGPSAYEQYF. Written as DNA, the CDR3 is TGTGCCAGCACCCCTGGGCCGTCTGCCTACGAGCAGTACTTC.

The chain employs TRBV11-2 and TRBJ2-7, with no clear D. The CDR3 has 11 amino acids. Trimming removed 3 bases from V and 8 bases from J, with 8 bases in between. Germline CDR1 and CDR2: SGHAT and FQNNGV. The CDR3, as DNA: TGTGCCAGCAGCTTTGGTGAGAAGCAGTACTTC. Encoded protein: CASSFGEKQYF.

The genes are TRBV19 and TRBJ1-1; no firm D call. This CDR3 has 15 amino acids. Germline V gene data show CDR1 as LNHDA and CDR2 as SQIVND (reference sequence). Between the trimmed V and J ends, which lost 5 bases and 0 bases, there was a span of 13 bases. CDR3 DNA: TGTGCCAGTAGTTTCCCGGGAGACCTGAACACTGAAGCTTTCTTT. Translation: CASSFPGDLNTEAFF. Filled out from reference TRBV19 and TRBJ1-1, the complete variable domain reads DGGITQSPKYLFRKEGQNVTLSCEQNLNHDAMYWYRQDPGQGLRLIYYSQIVNDFQKGDIAEGYSVSREKKESFPLTVTSAQKNPTAFYLCASSFPGDLNTEAFFGQGTRLTVV.

The chain links TRBV4-3 to TRBJ1-6; D remains ambiguous. Germline V gives CDR1 LGHNA, CDR2 YSLEER. CDR3 length: 19 amino acids. Deletions cut 2 bases from V and 0 bases from J, with 17 bases between. In DNA form, the CDR3 reads TGCGCCAGCAGCCAAAAGGGAGGGAAAGGGCCCTCCTATAATTCACCCCTCCACTTT. It is translated as CASSQKGGKGPSYNSPLHF.

V is TRBV7-9 and J is TRBJ2-7; TRBD2 is a possible D gene (6 bases). Germline V lookup: CDR1 SEHNR, CDR2 FQNEAQ (reference sequence). This CDR3 has 14 amino acids. Trimming shortened V by 6 bases and J by 5 bases, and 17 bases separated the two germline ends. The CDR3 protein is CASSPQTSADEQYF. CDR3 coding DNA: TGTGCCAGCAGTCCCCAGACTAGTGCGGACGAGCAGTACTTC.

DNA of the CDR3: TGTGCCAGCAGCTTTCTCACAGGCAGAAACACCATATATTTT. It codes for CASSFLTGRNTIYF. The chain is built from TRBV5-8 and TRBJ1-3; a weak D match, TRBD1 (5 bases). V lost 2 bases, J lost 5 bases, and 11 bases lay in between. The germline V gene has CDR1 SGHTS and CDR2 YDEGEE. The CDR3 consists of 14 residues.